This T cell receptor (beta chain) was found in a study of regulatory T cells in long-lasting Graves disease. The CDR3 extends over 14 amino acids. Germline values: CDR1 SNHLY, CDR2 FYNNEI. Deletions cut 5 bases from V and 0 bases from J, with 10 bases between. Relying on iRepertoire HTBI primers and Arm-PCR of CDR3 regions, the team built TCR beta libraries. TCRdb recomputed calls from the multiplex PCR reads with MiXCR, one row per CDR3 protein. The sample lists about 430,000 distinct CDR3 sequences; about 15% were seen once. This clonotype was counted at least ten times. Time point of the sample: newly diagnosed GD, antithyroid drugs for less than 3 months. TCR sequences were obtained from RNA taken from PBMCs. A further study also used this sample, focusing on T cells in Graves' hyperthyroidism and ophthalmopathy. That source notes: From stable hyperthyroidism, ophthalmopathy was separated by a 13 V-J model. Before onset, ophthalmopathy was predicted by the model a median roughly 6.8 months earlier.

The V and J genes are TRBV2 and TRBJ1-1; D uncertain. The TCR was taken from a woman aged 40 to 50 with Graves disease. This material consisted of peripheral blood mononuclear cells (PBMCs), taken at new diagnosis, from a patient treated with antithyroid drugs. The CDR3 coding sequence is TGTGCCAGCAGTCCGCGAACTGTGAACACTGAAGCTTTCTTT. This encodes CASSPRTVNTEAFF.